A selection of T cell receptor beta chains follows, all from one sample in a study of T cells in Graves' hyperthyroidism and ophthalmopathy. Using its own MiXCR run on the multiplex PCR reads, TCRdb lists one record per CDR3 protein. The top ten hold over 8% of the sample, which has roughly 800,000 distinct CDR3 sequences, about two fifths seen once. Sequenced material: blood. The receptors were sampled from a man aged 18 to 29 with Graves' hyperthyroidism. CDR3s include the opening cysteine and the closing phenylalanine or tryptophan. D genes are given only for firm matches. Where a row states a size, it is once, few, many or the class of an expanded clone; other rows omit it.

TRBV11-3	TRBJ2-7	.	.	CASSLWGAVEQYF	TGTGCCAGCAGCTTATGGGGGGCAGTTGAGCAGTACTTC
TRBV25-1	TRBJ2-2	.	.	CASSQTSTTGELFF	TGTGCCAGCAGTCAGACATCTACCACCGGGGAGCTGTTTTTT
TRBV3-1	TRBJ2-7	TRBD2	.	CASSLYSGSSYEQYF	TGTGCCAGCAGCCTGTATAGCGGGAGCTCCTACGAGCAGTACTTC
TRBV7-9	TRBJ1-1	.	many	CASSLRQSRAVNTEAFF	TGTGCCAGCAGCTTGCGACAGTCAAGGGCGGTGAACACTGAAGCTTTCTTT
TRBV10-3	TRBJ1-5	.	many	CAIRDSNQPQHF	TGTGCCATCAGGGATAGCAATCAGCCCCAGCATTTT
TRBV2	TRBJ2-7	.	many	CASSGTGLLGQYF	TGTGCCAGCAGTGGGACGGGTCTGTTGGGGCAGTACTTC
TRBV4-3	TRBJ2-7	TRBD1	.	CASSQTSGTGDEQYF	TGCGCCAGCAGCCAAACCTCCGGGACAGGGGACGAGCAGTACTTC
TRBV6-1	TRBJ1-4	TRBD1	.	CASSELQGSGEKLFF	TGTGCCAGCAGTGAATTACAGGGGTCGGGTGAAAAACTGTTTTTT
TRBV2	TRBJ2-2	TRBD2	.	CASTFGLADSTGELFF	TGTGCCAGCACTTTCGGACTAGCGGATTCCACCGGGGAGCTGTTTTTT
TRBV20-1	TRBJ2-5	TRBD2	.	CSASPTSGVDETQYF	TGCAGTGCTAGTCCGACTAGCGGGGTGGACGAGACCCAGTACTTC
TRBV29-1	TRBJ1-2	.	.	CSVVRGTDGYTF	TGCAGCGTTGTTCGGGGGACGGATGGCTACACCTTC
TRBV6-5	TRBJ1-1	.	few	CASATALEAFF	TGTGCCAGTGCGACAGCTCTTGAAGCTTTCTTT
TRBV29-1	TRBJ1-1	.	.	CSFGSRNTEAFF	TGCAGCTTTGGCAGCCGGAACACTGAAGCTTTCTTT
TRBV19	TRBJ2-7	.	.	CASSIDNSYEQYF	TGTGCCAGTAGTATAGATAATTCCTACGAGCAGTACTTC
TRBV10-2	TRBJ1-6	.	.	CASSGRNNSPLHF	TGCGCCAGCAGTGGAAGGAATAATTCACCCCTCCACTTT
TRBV10-3	TRBJ2-6	TRBD1	once	CASSAYRGQLLPGANVLTF	TGTGCCAGCAGCGCCTACAGGGGACAGCTCCTTCCAGGAGCCAACGTCCTGACTTTC
TRBV29-1	TRBJ2-7	.	.	CSVGTSCEQYF	TGCAGCGTCGGGACATCCTGCGAGCAGTACTTC
TRBV7-9	TRBJ2-7	.	many	CASSLRDRYEQYF	TGTGCCAGCAGCCTCCGGGATCGATACGAGCAGTACTTC
TRBV6-5	TRBJ2-7	.	few	CASSYSNMIYEQYF	TGTGCCAGCAGTTACTCAAACATGATCTACGAGCAGTACTTC
TRBV7-9	TRBJ1-5	.	many	CASSLSPNQPQHF	TGTGCCAGCAGCCTTTCCCCCAATCAGCCCCAGCATTTT
TRBV7-2	TRBJ1-5	.	.	CASSLDDSSGDWRNQPQHF	TGTGCCAGCAGCTTAGACGACTCATCTGGGGATTGGCGCAATCAGCCCCAGCATTTT
TRBV7-9	TRBJ1-3	.	.	CASSLVQGVSGNTIYF	TGTGCCAGCAGCTTAGTACAGGGCGTATCTGGAAACACCATATATTTT
TRBV7-9	TRBJ2-7	.	few	CASSLSAAEQYF	TGTGCCAGCAGCTTATCGGCAGCCGAGCAGTACTTC
TRBV4-1	TRBJ2-7	TRBD1	few	CASSQDQTGGGYEQYF	TGCGCCAGCAGCCAAGACCAGACAGGGGGAGGTTACGAGCAGTACTTC
TRBV7-9	TRBJ1-2	.	many	CASDGWGSGYGYTF	TGTGCCAGCGACGGGTGGGGCTCGGGCTATGGCTACACCTTC
TRBV29-1	TRBJ2-2	.	many	CSVEGTRQGFSGELFF	TGCAGCGTTGAAGGAACGAGGCAGGGATTTAGCGGGGAGCTGTTTTTT
TRBV6-5	TRBJ2-5	.	.	CAISYDRAQETQYF	TGTGCCATCAGTTACGACAGAGCCCAAGAGACCCAGTACTTC
TRBV7-6	TRBJ1-1	.	few	CASSSAPDPNTEAFF	TGTGCCAGCAGCTCAGCGCCGGACCCGAACACTGAAGCTTTCTTT
TRBV7-8	TRBJ2-2	.	few	CASSLETLNTGELFF	TGTGCCAGCAGCTTAGAGACATTGAACACCGGGGAGCTGTTTTTT
TRBV2	TRBJ1-2	TRBD1	once	CASSDTGTGAEGYTF	TGTGCCAGCAGCGACACCGGGACAGGGGCCGAAGGCTACACCTTC
TRBV7-9	TRBJ1-2	.	.	CASSLEYPTRAAGYTF	TGTGCCAGCAGCTTAGAATATCCCACGAGGGCTGCGGGCTACACCTTC
TRBV24-1	TRBJ2-2	TRBD2	.	CATSDIPAGSNTGELFF	TGTGCCACCAGTGATATACCAGCGGGGTCTAACACCGGGGAGCTGTTTTTT
TRBV10-2	TRBJ2-5	TRBD2	many	CASSDITSGGGETQYF	TGCGCCAGCAGTGATATCACTAGCGGGGGTGGGGAGACCCAGTACTTC
TRBV27	TRBJ1-1	.	.	CASREGLGAFF	TGTGCCAGCAGGGAGGGTCTGGGGGCTTTCTTT
TRBV20-1	TRBJ2-7	TRBD2	.	CSARGVTSGRVEQYF	TGCAGTGCTAGGGGGGTGACTAGCGGGAGGGTCGAGCAGTACTTC
TRBV24-1	TRBJ2-7	.	many	CATSDPGAYEQYF	TGTGCCACCAGTGACCCCGGGGCCTACGAGCAGTACTTC
TRBV20-1	TRBJ1-1	TRBD1	many	CSSDRLNTEAFF	TGCAGTTCGGACAGGTTGAACACTGAAGCTTTCTTT
TRBV28	TRBJ2-7	.	.	CASSLRRGGEQYF	TGTGCCAGCAGTTTGCGGAGAGGAGGCGAGCAGTACTTC
TRBV20-1	TRBJ1-2	.	.	CSARDLDWPYGYTF	TGCAGTGCTAGAGATCTGGACTGGCCCTATGGCTACACCTTC
TRBV7-2	TRBJ1-3	.	.	CASSFLVGVPGNTIYF	TGTGCCAGCAGCTTCCTTGTGGGGGTACCTGGAAACACCATATATTTT
TRBV10-3	TRBJ1-1	.	.	CTISEGYTEAFF	TGTACCATCAGTGAGGGGTACACTGAAGCTTTCTTT